This record concerns one T cell receptor beta chain sequence. Cohort placement rested on clinical history that participants reported themselves. The CDR3 covers 20 residues. V trimming: 6 bases; J trimming: 2 bases; junction bases outside the gene matches: 15. CDR1 and CDR2 (germline): KGHDR, SFDVKD. This entry comes from a study of blood T cell repertoires in COVID-19. Overall study context: In each case, the material was cDNA or gDNA derived from T cells, B-cell-depleted T cells, or PBMCs.

The table came from immunoSEQ multiplex PCR; TCRdb's copy has only in-frame clones and leaves some out. The data hold approximately 490,000 clones, with approximately 91% observed a single time. J is TRBJ2-3 and V is TRBV24-1; 14 positions match TRBD2. The source material was PBMCs or T cells enriched from blood (not recorded which). The sequence came from a woman in her fifties or sixties who had recovered from COVID-19. The DNA for the CDR3 is TGTGCCACCAGTCAACCTTCCTGGACTAGCGGGGGGCGTAACACAGATACGCAGTATTTT. Translation: CATSQPSWTSGGRNTDTQYF.